Sequencing of this T cell receptor (beta chain) was carried out in a study of vaccination and CD4 T cells after COVID-19. Study-level background: Taking of post-vaccine samples occurred a median approximately 70 days after dose two (range 14 to 241). Study-level results: Spike mono-reactivity was shown by 304 of 307 vaccine-specific clones in convalescent patients.

Treatment indicated: approximately nine-day PBMC culture with coronavirus spike peptide pools or control peptides (ViraFEST assay). Wells that each held 1.5 million to 2 million PBMCs were cultured with approximately 10 IU/ml IL-2 and about 10 ug/ml peptide pools. Once obtained from cultured CD4+ T cells, the DNA was sequenced using the Oncomine TCR Beta short-read assay. TCRdb ran MiXCR on the PCR reads and lists one entry per CDR3 protein. Here the sample spans several thousand distinct CDR3 sequences, approximately 73% being singletons. As for this clonotype: Its antigen is unknown.

Trimming took 4 bases from V and 4 from J; bases not matched to a gene: 18. Germline V gene sequence: CDR1 SGHNT, CDR2 YYREEE (reference sequence). The CDR3 contains 18 residues. The chain has TRBV5-4 and TRBJ1-1; 8 bases line up with TRBD1. This TCR derives from a human donor who had recovered from COVID-19. The sample comprised CD4+ T cells from blood, cultured in vitro. CDR3 in DNA: TGTGCCAGCAGCCCCCCGAACAGGGGGACATTGGAGGGCACTGAAGCTTTCTTT. Its protein is CASSPPNRGTLEGTEAFF.